These T cell receptor beta chains were read from a single sample in a study of T cells in tumors after PD-1 blockade. Profiling relied on immunoSEQ multiplex PCR, and the TCRdb table lists in-frame clones only, not all of them. The sample shows 14,000 to 15,000 clones, roughly 82% of them seen only once. This specimen was PBMCs, taken after anti-PD-1 treatment. The source of these receptors is a human donor with basal cell carcinoma. The CDR3 runs from the conserved cysteine through the conserved F or W. D genes are given only for firm matches. For some rows the clone size is stated as once, few or many, or as a class when expanded; others skip it.

TRBD2	TRBV2	19	few	TRBJ2-1	CPRCYGGARAGSSYNEQFF	TGTCCCCGCTGTTACGGGGGGGCGCGGGCGGGGAGCTCCTACAATGAGCAGTTCTTC
TRBD1	TRBV5-1	15	.	TRBJ1-3	CASSFGDRDGNTIYF	TGCGCCAGCAGCTTCGGAGACAGGGACGGAAACACCATATATTTT
TRBD2	TRBV2	14	.	TRBJ2-7	CASRPGLAGDEQYF	TGTGCCAGCAGACCAGGACTAGCGGGAGACGAGCAGTACTTC
.	TRBV5-1	13	.	TRBJ2-7	CASATTTAYEQYF	TGCGCCAGCGCCACCACAACAGCCTACGAGCAGTACTTC
.	TRBV18	15	.	TRBJ2-1	CASSGLGSSYNEQFF	TGTGCCAGCTCAGGGCTCGGGAGCTCCTACAATGAGCAGTTCTTC
.	TRBV9	14	.	TRBJ2-5	CASSPQTEPGTQYF	TGTGCCAGCAGCCCACAAACCGAGCCGGGGACCCAGTACTTC
.	TRBV24-1	13	.	TRBJ2-5	CATSDGVQETQYF	TGTGCCACCAGTGACGGGGTACAAGAGACCCAGTACTTC
TRBD2	TRBV6-6	13	.	TRBJ2-5	CASSLAEQETQYF	TGTGCCAGCAGTCTAGCGGAGCAAGAGACCCAGTACTTC
.	TRBV19	13	.	TRBJ1-5	CASSPGGGQPQHF	TGTGCCAGTAGTCCCGGGGGGGGTCAGCCCCAGCATTTT
.	TRBV6-5	15	.	TRBJ2-7	CASSTQPEGNWEQYF	TGTGCCAGCAGCACACAACCGGAGGGGAATTGGGAGCAGTACTTC
.	TRBV5-5	15	.	TRBJ2-7	CASSLAYVSSYEQYF	TGTGCCAGCAGCTTGGCGTACGTCAGCTCCTACGAGCAGTACTTC
.	TRBV12-2	20	.	TRBJ1-2	CASRLAWVAGRPTGLYGYTF	TGTGCAAGTCGCTTAGCTTGGGTCGCGGGCAGACCCACTGGCCTGTATGGCTACACCTTC
TRBD2	TRBV2	19	.	TRBJ2-1	CPRCYGGAREGSSYNEQFF	TGTCCCCGCTGTTACGGGGGGGCGCGGGAGGGGAGCTCCTACAATGAGCAGTTCTTC
.	TRBV15	14	.	TRBJ1-1	CATLGGAIDTEAFF	TGTGCCACCCTGGGGGGGGCCATCGACACTGAAGCTTTCTTT
.	TRBV6-6	16	.	TRBJ1-5	CASSYWRLIGNQPQHF	TGTGCCAGCAGTTATTGGAGACTGATCGGCAATCAGCCCCAGCATTTT
.	TRBV2	13	once	TRBJ2-5	CASSIGRSETQYF	TGTGCCAGCAGTATCGGGCGGTCAGAGACCCAGTACTTC
.	TRBV10-3	16	few	TRBJ1-5	CAISDSPGEGGQPQHF	TGTGCCATCAGTGATTCCCCAGGGGAGGGAGGACAGCCCCAGCATTTT
.	TRBV14	14	.	TRBJ2-3	CASSQGFSTDTQYF	TGTGCCAGCAGCCAAGGTTTTAGCACAGATACGCAGTATTTT
.	TRBV9	13	.	TRBJ1-1	CASSVVWDTEAFF	TGTGCCAGCAGCGTAGTCTGGGACACTGAAGCTTTCTTT
TRBD1	TRBV5-7	13	.	TRBJ1-5	CASSRQGDQPQHF	TGTGCCAGCAGCCGACAGGGAGATCAGCCCCAGCATTTT
.	TRBV6-1	12	.	TRBJ1-2	CASSERGYGYTF	TGTGCCAGCAGTGAACGGGGCTATGGCTACACCTTC
.	TRBV6-2/TRBV6-3	16	once	TRBJ2-4	CASSYSRVGAKNIQYF	TGTGCCAGCAGTTACTCGAGAGTCGGGGCCAAAAACATTCAGTACTTC
TRBD2	TRBV10-1	16	.	TRBJ2-5	CASRPPCYSGGETQYF	TGCGCCAGCAGACCCCCGTGCTATAGCGGGGGAGAGACCCAGTACTTC
TRBD2	TRBV2	14	.	TRBJ2-1	CASSGLADYNEQFF	TGTGCCAGCAGTGGACTAGCGGACTACAATGAGCAGTTCTTC
.	TRBV4-1	16	.	TRBJ2-1	CASSQEPGNSYNEQFF	TGCGCCAGCAGCCAAGAGCCAGGCAACTCCTACAATGAGCAGTTCTTC
.	TRBV4-3	18	.	TRBJ2-1	CASSQELRGRGAYNEQFF	TGCGCCAGCAGCCAAGAATTAAGGGGGCGGGGAGCCTACAATGAGCAGTTCTTC
.	TRBV3-1/TRBV3-2	13	once	TRBJ1-1	CASSGGLRTEAFF	TGCGCCAGCAGCGGAGGACTTAGGACTGAAGCTTTCTTT
.	TRBV20-1	11	.	TRBJ2-3	CSAPSVDTQYF	TGCAGTGCCCCCTCGGTAGATACGCAGTATTTT